Listed below are T cell receptor beta chains from one sample, sequenced in a study of ipilimumab plus nivolumab after autologous stem cell transplantation. Using immunoSEQ multiplex PCR, the repertoire was profiled, and TCRdb retains in-frame clones only, with some absent. This sample has about 16,000 clones, with around 80% found just once. Sequenced here: PBMCs, sampled in a trial of ipilimumab plus nivolumab as post-transplant consolidation. These receptors originate from a male donor with diffuse large B-cell lymphoma. Each CDR3 is given with its conserved first and last residue. Fields, in order: D gene, J gene, clone size, V gene, CDR3 DNA, CDR3 protein. A D gene is named only where the DNA matches it firmly. Not all rows give a size; the values are once, few, many and, for expanded clones, a class.

d_gene: NA; j_gene: TRBJ1-4; abundance: NA; v_gene: TRBV5-1; CDR3nt: TGCGCCAGCAGCCCTGGAGGAGGGGGTAATGAAAAACTGTTTTTT; CDR3aa: CASSPGGGGNEKLFF
d_gene: TRBD1; j_gene: TRBJ2-7; abundance: NA; v_gene: TRBV4-1; CDR3nt: TGCGCCAGCAGCCAGGGACAGGGATACTACGAGCAGTACTTC; CDR3aa: CASSQGQGYYEQYF
d_gene: TRBD1; j_gene: TRBJ2-2; abundance: NA; v_gene: TRBV11-3; CDR3nt: TGTGCCAGCAGCCAACAGGGGGACACCGGGGAGCTGTTTTTT; CDR3aa: CASSQQGDTGELFF
d_gene: TRBD1; j_gene: TRBJ1-6; abundance: once; v_gene: TRBV19; CDR3nt: TGTGCCAGTAGTATACAGGGGACCGGGACAGGGGAAAATAATTCACCCCTCCACTTT; CDR3aa: CASSIQGTGTGENNSPLHF
d_gene: NA; j_gene: TRBJ2-2; abundance: NA; v_gene: TRBV19; CDR3nt: TGTGCCAGTAGTATAGGAGGACGCGTCGCCGGGGAGCTGTTTTTT; CDR3aa: CASSIGGRVAGELFF
d_gene: NA; j_gene: TRBJ2-7; abundance: NA; v_gene: TRBV6-5; CDR3nt: TGTGCCAGCAGTGTTAGGGGCATGAGTAACGAGCAGTACTTC; CDR3aa: CASSVRGMSNEQYF
d_gene: NA; j_gene: TRBJ2-7; abundance: NA; v_gene: TRBV6-5; CDR3nt: TGTGCCAGCAGCCCGGACCCTGCCCTAGGGTACGAGCAGTACTTC; CDR3aa: CASSPDPALGYEQYF
d_gene: NA; j_gene: TRBJ2-7; abundance: NA; v_gene: TRBV11-1; CDR3nt: TGTGCCAGCAGCGCAGAAATCACAACCTCCTACGAGCAGTACTTC; CDR3aa: CASSAEITTSYEQYF
d_gene: TRBD2; j_gene: TRBJ2-1; abundance: NA; v_gene: TRBV27; CDR3nt: TGTGCCAGCAGTTTTAGCGGGGGGGGTTACAATGAGCAGTTCTTC; CDR3aa: CASSFSGGGYNEQFF
d_gene: NA; j_gene: TRBJ2-2; abundance: NA; v_gene: TRBV7-8; CDR3nt: TGTGCCAGCAGATCTATAGACAGAGACACCGGGGAGCTGTTTTTT; CDR3aa: CASRSIDRDTGELFF
d_gene: NA; j_gene: TRBJ2-3; abundance: NA; v_gene: TRBV6-5; CDR3nt: TGTGCCAGCAGTTACTCGGGCGGGGGCATGGATACGCAGTATTTT; CDR3aa: CASSYSGGGMDTQYF
d_gene: NA; j_gene: TRBJ1-4; abundance: few; v_gene: TRBV25-1; CDR3nt: TGTGCCAGCAGCCCCAGCCGGGGGCCAACTAATGAAAAACTGTTTTTT; CDR3aa: CASSPSRGPTNEKLFF
d_gene: NA; j_gene: TRBJ1-1; abundance: NA; v_gene: TRBV5-1; CDR3nt: TGCGCCAGCAGATTAGGGGGGAACACTGAAGCTTTCTTT; CDR3aa: CASRLGGNTEAFF
d_gene: TRBD1; j_gene: TRBJ2-3; abundance: NA; v_gene: TRBV10-3; CDR3nt: TGTGCCATCAGTGAAGGGGGCTACTTGACAGATATGCAGTATTTT; CDR3aa: CAISEGGYLTDMQYF
d_gene: NA; j_gene: TRBJ2-7; abundance: NA; v_gene: TRBV11-2; CDR3nt: TGTGCCAGCAGCTTAGGGGCGGTACAGGGCGGAGGCGAGCAGTACTTC; CDR3aa: CASSLGAVQGGGEQYF
d_gene: NA; j_gene: TRBJ1-2; abundance: NA; v_gene: TRBV15; CDR3nt: TGTGCCACCAGCACCGACCAGTTGACCCTCTATGGCTACACCTTC; CDR3aa: CATSTDQLTLYGYTF
d_gene: NA; j_gene: TRBJ2-2; abundance: NA; v_gene: TRBV28; CDR3nt: TGTGCCAGCAGGGCGGACAGTAACACCGGGGAGCTGTTTTTT; CDR3aa: CASRADSNTGELFF
d_gene: TRBD2; j_gene: TRBJ2-5; abundance: NA; v_gene: TRBV9; CDR3nt: TGTGCCAGCAGCGTAGATCGCGGACTAGCGGGGGGCCAAGAGACCCAGTACTTC; CDR3aa: CASSVDRGLAGGQETQYF
d_gene: TRBD2; j_gene: TRBJ2-7; abundance: few; v_gene: TRBV30; CDR3nt: TGTGCCTGGGAACCCTCGGTTTGGGGACGGGGGGAATACGAGCAGTACTTC; CDR3aa: CAWEPSVWGRGEYEQYF
d_gene: NA; j_gene: TRBJ2-4; abundance: NA; v_gene: TRBV2; CDR3nt: TGTGCCAGCAGTGAAAGGGATGAACTAGCCAAAAACATTCAGTACTTC; CDR3aa: CASSERDELAKNIQYF